These 6 T cell receptor beta chains came from one sample sequenced in a study of T cell responses to AZD1222 COVID-19 vaccine. This table comes from immunoSEQ multiplex PCR, and its TCRdb copy is limited to in-frame clones, with some not included. The sample has approximately 130,000 clones; roughly 89% are singletons. Sample: peripheral blood, taken on day 0 of AZD1222 vaccination. All receptors derive from an adult in good health.

The chain links TRBV7-9 to TRBJ1-2, with D possibly being TRBD1 (6 bases). This CDR3 has 18 amino acids. Trimming took 4 bases from V and 2 from J, leaving 23 bases between them. Per germline, CDR1 SEHNR and CDR2 FQNEAQ (reference sequence). The CDR3 DNA follows: TGTGCCAGCAGCTCCGGGGGGCCTCGGACCGGGGGGAACTATGGCTACACCTTC. It is translated as CASSSGGPRTGGNYGYTF.

The chain recombines TRBV18 with TRBJ1-1; no reliable D call. This CDR3 has 15 amino acids. The germline V and J ends were trimmed by 3 bases and 3 bases, with 14 bases remaining between them. In germline, CDR1 is KGHSH, CDR2 LQKENI. The CDR3 region has the DNA TGTGCCAGCTCACCGGGGTTCAGGCCAGACACTGAAGCTTTCTTT. This gives the protein CASSPGFRPDTEAFF.

The genes are TRBV5-4 and TRBJ2-3, with 8 nucleotides matching TRBD2. CDR3 length: 15 amino acids. Trimming cost V 3 bases and J 4 bases; bases outside gene matches: 7. CDR1 is SGHNT and CDR2 is YYREEE in the germline V gene (reference sequence). The CDR3 DNA reads as TGTGCCAGCAGCTCCTCGGGAGGGAAGGCAGATACGCAGTATTTT. It is translated as CASSSSGGKADTQYF.

V gene TRBV6-4 combines with J gene TRBJ1-6; no clear D. Trimming shortened V by 0 bases and J by 9 bases, and 12 bases separated the two germline ends. In germline, CDR1 is MRHNA, CDR2 SNTAGT. This CDR3 is built from 15 residues. CDR3 nucleotides: TGTGCCAGCAGTGACTCGGGAGGGCAAGGTTCACCCCTCCACTTT. Amino acid sequence: CASSDSGGQGSPLHF.

The gene calls are TRBV5-6 and TRBJ2-1, with a weak D call TRBD2 (5 bases). This CDR3 has 14 residues. Germline lookup yields CDR1 SGHDT and CDR2 YYEEEE. V was shortened by 3 bases and J by 3 bases, with 10 bases between the two germline ends. The CDR3 coding sequence is TGTGCCAGCAGCTCGACTAATTTCTACAATGAGCAGTTCTTC. This codes for CASSSTNFYNEQFF.

The chain links TRBV12-3 or TRBV12-4 to TRBJ1-2; D gene ambiguous. The CDR3 consists of 12 residues. Trimming pared 1 base from V and 8 bases from J, leaving 8 bases between. In nucleotides, the CDR3 is TGTGCCAGCAGTTTAGTTGCGGAGGGCTACACCTTC. This gives the protein CASSLVAEGYTF.